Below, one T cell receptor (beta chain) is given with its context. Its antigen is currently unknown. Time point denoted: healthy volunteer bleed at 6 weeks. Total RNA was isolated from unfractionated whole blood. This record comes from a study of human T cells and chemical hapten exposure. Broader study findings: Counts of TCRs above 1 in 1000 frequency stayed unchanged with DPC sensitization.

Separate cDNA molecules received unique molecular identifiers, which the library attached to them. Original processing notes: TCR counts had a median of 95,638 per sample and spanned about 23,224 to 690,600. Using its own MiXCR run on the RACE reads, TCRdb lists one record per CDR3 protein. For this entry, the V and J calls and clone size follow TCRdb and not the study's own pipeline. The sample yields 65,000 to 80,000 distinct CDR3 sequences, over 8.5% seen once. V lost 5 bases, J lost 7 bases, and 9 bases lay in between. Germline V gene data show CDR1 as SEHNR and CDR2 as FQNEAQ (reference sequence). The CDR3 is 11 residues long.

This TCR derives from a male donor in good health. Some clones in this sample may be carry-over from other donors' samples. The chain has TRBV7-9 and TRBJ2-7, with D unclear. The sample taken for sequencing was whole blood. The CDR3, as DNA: TGTGCCAGCAGCCCGGTCTGGGAGCAGTACTTC. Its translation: CASSPVWEQYF.